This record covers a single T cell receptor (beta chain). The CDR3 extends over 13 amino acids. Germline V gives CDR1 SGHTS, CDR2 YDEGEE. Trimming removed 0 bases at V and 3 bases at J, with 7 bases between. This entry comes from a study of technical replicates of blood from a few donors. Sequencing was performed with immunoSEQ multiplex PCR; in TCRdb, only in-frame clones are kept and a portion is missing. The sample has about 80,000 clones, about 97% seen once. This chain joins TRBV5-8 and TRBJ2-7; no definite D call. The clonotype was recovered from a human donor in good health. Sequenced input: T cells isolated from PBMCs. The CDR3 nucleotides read TGTGCCAGCAGCTTGGATGCGGTCTACGAGCAGTACTTC. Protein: CASSLDAVYEQYF.